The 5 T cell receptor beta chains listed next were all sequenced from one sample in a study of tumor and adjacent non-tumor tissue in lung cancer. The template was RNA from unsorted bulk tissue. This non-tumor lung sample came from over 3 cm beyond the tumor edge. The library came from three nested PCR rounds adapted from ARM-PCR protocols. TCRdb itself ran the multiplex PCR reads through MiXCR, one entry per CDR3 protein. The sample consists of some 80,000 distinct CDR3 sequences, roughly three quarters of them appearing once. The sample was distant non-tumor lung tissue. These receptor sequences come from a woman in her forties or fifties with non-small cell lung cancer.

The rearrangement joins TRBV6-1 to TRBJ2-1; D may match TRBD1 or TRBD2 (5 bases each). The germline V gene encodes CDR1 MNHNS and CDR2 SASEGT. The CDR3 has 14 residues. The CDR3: CTCSEGEEGDEQFF. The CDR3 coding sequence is TGTACCTGCAGTGAAGGGGAAGAGGGAGATGAGCAGTTCTTC.

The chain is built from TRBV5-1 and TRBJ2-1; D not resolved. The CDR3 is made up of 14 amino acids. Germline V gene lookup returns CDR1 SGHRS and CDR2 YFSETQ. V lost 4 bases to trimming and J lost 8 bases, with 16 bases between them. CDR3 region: CASSSWSSLYEQFF. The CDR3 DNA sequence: TGCGCCAGCAGCAGTTGGAGCTCCCTGTATGAGCAGTTCTTC.

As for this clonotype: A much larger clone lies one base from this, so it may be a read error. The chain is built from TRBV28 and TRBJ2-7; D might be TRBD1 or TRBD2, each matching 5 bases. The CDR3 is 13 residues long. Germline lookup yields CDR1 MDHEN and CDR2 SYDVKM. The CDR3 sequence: CARRAGNPYGQYF. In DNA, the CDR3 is TGTGCCAGGCGGGCAGGGAATCCCTACGGGCAGTACTTC.

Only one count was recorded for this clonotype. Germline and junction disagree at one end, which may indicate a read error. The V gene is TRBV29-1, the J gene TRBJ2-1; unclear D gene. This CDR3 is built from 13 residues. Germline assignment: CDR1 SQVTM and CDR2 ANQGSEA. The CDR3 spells CSTRFNPFDEHFF. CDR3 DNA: TGTAGCACTCGCTTTAATCCCTTCGATGAGCACTTCTTC.

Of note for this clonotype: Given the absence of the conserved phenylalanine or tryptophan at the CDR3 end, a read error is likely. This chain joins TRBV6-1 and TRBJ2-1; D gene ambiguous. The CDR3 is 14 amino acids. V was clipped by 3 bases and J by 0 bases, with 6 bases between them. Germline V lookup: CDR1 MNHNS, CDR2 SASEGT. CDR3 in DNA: TGTGCCAGCAGTGAGCTCGGCTCCTACAATGAGCAGTTCTTA. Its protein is CASSELGSYNEQFL.